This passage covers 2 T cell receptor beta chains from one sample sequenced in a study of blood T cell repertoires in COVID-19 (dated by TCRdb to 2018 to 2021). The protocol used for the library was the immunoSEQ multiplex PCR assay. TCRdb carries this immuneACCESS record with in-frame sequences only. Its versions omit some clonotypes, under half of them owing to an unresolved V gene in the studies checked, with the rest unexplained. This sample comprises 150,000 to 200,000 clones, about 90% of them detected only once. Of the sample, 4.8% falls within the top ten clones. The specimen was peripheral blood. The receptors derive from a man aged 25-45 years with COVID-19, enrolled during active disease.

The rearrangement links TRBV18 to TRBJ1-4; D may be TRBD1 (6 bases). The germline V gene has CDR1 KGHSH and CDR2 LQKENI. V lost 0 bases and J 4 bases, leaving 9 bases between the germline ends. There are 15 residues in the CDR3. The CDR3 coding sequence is TGTGCCAGCTCACCACCGGACAGTAATAATGAAAAACTGTTTTTT. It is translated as CASSPPDSNNEKLFF.

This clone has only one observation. CDR3 residues: CASSPYQGESYNEQFF. In DNA, the CDR3 is TGTGCCAGCAGCCCATATCAGGGGGAATCCTACAATGAGCAGTTCTTC. The chain joins TRBV5-4 to TRBJ2-1; 7 nucleotides align to TRBD1. The CDR3 contains 16 residues. Germline CDR1 is SGHNT and CDR2 is YYREEE (reference sequence). The V segment lost 4 bases and the J segment 1 base; nucleotides outside the gene matches: 8. Together with reference TRBV5-4 and TRBJ2-1, the CDR3 gives the full variable domain: ETGVTQSPTHLIKTRGQQVTLRCSSQSGHNTVSWYQQALGQGPQFIFQYYREEENGRGNFPPRFSGLQFPNYSSELNVNALELDDSALYLCASSPYQGESYNEQFFGPGTRLTVL.